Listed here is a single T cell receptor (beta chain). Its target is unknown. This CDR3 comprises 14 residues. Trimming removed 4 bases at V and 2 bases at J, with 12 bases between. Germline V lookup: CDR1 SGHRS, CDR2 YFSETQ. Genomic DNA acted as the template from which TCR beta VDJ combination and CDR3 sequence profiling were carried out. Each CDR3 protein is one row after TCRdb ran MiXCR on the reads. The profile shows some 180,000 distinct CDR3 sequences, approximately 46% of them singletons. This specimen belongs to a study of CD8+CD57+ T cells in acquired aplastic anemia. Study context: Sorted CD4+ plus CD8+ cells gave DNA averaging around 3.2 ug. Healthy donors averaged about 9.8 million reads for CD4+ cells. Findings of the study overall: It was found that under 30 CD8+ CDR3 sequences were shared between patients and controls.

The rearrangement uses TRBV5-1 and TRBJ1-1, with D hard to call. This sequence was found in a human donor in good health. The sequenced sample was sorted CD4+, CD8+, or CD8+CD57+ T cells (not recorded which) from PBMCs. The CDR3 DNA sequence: TGCGCCAGCAGCCCCAATCAGGAAAACACTGAAGCTTTCTTT. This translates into CASSPNQENTEAFF.